This T cell receptor beta chain was documented in a study of shared clonotypes between healthy human individuals. On the study more broadly: Serving as donors were two women and three men, whose ages spanned 18 to 49. Study results and caveats: Non-shared clonotypes were found to have lower generation probabilities than the clonotypes that were shared by all four of the sorted-subset donors.

Note on this clone: Its matching antigen is unknown.

Sequenced by immunoSEQ multiplex PCR; TCRdb stores in-frame clones only, minus some. This table holds some 630,000 clones, about three quarters found once. The donors were adults (healthy and HIV-negative) with no recent acute infections or vaccinations. V dropped 1 base and J dropped 6 bases, with 12 bases sitting between them. Germline values: CDR1 MDHEN, CDR2 SYDVKM. The CDR3 is 15 amino acids. V usage is TRBV28 and J usage is TRBJ1-4; D may be TRBD1 (5 bases). The sequence was obtained from a woman aged 25-40 years in good health. Sequencing was performed on memory CD4+ T cells sorted from blood. Subset described: CD45RA-negative fraction. This CDR3 is CASSLFPGSDEKLFF. The CDR3 nucleotides read TGTGCCAGCAGTTTATTCCCAGGGAGTGATGAAAAACTGTTTTTT. The variable domain in full, completed from reference TRBV28 and TRBJ1-4, reads DVKVTQSSRYLVKRTGEKVFLECVQDMDHENMFWYRQDPGLGLRLIYFSYDVKMKEKGDIPEGYSVSREKKERFSLILESASTNQTSMYLCASSLFPGSDEKLFFGSGTQLSVL.